This entry concerns a single T cell receptor (beta chain). Its matching antigen is unknown. This specimen belongs to a study of T cell responses to AZD1222 COVID-19 vaccine. Germline CDR1 reads PRHDT; CDR2 reads FYEKMQ (reference sequence). This CDR3 is built from 14 residues. The germline V and J ends were trimmed by 4 bases and 0 bases, with 10 bases remaining between them. Here immunoSEQ multiplex PCR was the method, and the copy in TCRdb shows in-frame clones only, minus some. The data hold 150,000 or so clones, with around 86% observed a single time. Whole-study results and caveats: Donors in the cohort were predominantly white British and more often female, and clonal diversity was possibly underestimated.

This material consisted of peripheral blood, taken on day 0 of AZD1222 vaccination. This TCR was recovered from an adult in good health. The rearrangement links TRBV13 to TRBJ2-7; D perhaps matches TRBD2 (5 bases). The CDR3 DNA is TGTGCCAGCAGCTCCCGGGGAAGCTCCTACGAGCAGTACTTC. It translates to CASSSRGSSYEQYF.